The 18 T cell receptor beta chains in this list originate from one sample, sequenced in a study of blood T cell repertoires in COVID-19. Profiling relied on immunoSEQ multiplex PCR, and the TCRdb table lists in-frame clones only, not all of them. This table has roughly 150,000 clones, 84% appearing once. The sequenced sample was peripheral blood. These TCRs come from a woman older than 75 with COVID-19, enrolled during active disease.

This chain links TRBV2 with TRBJ1-3, with D tentatively TRBD1 (5 bases). The V end lost 4 bases, the J end lost 9 bases, and 22 bases lay between the germline ends. Germline V CDR1 and CDR2: SNHLY, FYNNEI. The CDR3 has 16 residues. The CDR3 bases are TGTGCCAGCAGTGTGGGGGGACGAAGGGCCGAGGTCACCATATATTTT. This gives the protein CASSVGGRRAEVTIYF.

The chain is built from TRBV5-1 and TRBJ2-7; D remains unclear. This CDR3 has 13 residues. The germline V and J ends were trimmed by 4 bases and 3 bases, with 11 bases remaining between them. In germline, CDR1 is SGHRS, CDR2 YFSETQ. CDR3 DNA: TGCGCCAGCAGCGCGCGGATCGACTACGAGCAGTACTTC. It encodes CASSARIDYEQYF.

This sequence joins TRBV7-9 and TRBJ2-1, with D tentatively TRBD1 (8 bases). V lost 5 bases to trimming and J lost 5 bases, with 16 bases between them. CDR1 is SEHNR and CDR2 is FQNEAQ in the germline V gene (reference sequence). The CDR3 loop spans 15 amino acids. The chain's CDR3 is CASSAQGGAHNEQFF. The CDR3, as DNA: TGTGCCAGCAGCGCACAGGGGGGGGCTCACAATGAGCAGTTCTTC. Full variable domain (remainder filled in from reference TRBV7-9 and TRBJ2-1): DTGVSQNPRHKITKRGQNVTFRCDPISEHNRLYWYRQTLGQGPEFLTYFQNEAQLEKSRLLSDRFSAERPKGSFSTLEIQRTEQGDSAMYLCASSAQGGAHNEQFFGPGTRLTVL.

On this clone: This is likely a read error, given that the CDR3 carries no conserved phenylalanine or tryptophan at its end. No DNA is shown, since the ends of the CDR3 on it are uncertain; the CDR3 is the one TCRdb lists. This chain uses TRBV18 with TRBJ1-2; the listed D gene, TRBD1, was not tested against the DNA. From germline, CDR1 is KGHSH and CDR2 LQKENI. The CDR3 extends over 12 residues, inclusive of both ends. The chain's CDR3 is CASSPGQDEPPY.

The V and J genes are TRBV10-3 and TRBJ2-1; a weak D match, TRBD2 (7 bases). CDR3 size: 13 residues. The V gene's germline CDR1 is ENHRY and CDR2 SYGVKD. With 7 bases removed from V and 6 bases from J, the gap between germline ends came to 13 bases. CDR3 in amino acids: CAITGGSANEQFF. The CDR3 DNA sequence: TGTGCCATCACGGGGGGCTCGGCCAATGAGCAGTTCTTC.

The chain uses TRBV6-6 and TRBJ1-4, with 8 bases aligning to TRBD1. Germline CDR1 is MNHNY and CDR2 is SVGAGI (reference sequence). V shed 6 bases, J shed 4 bases, and the junction held 4 bases outside the gene matches. The CDR3 covers 14 residues. The CDR3 sequence is CASRGTGGNEKLFF. CDR3 nucleotides: TGTGCCAGCAGAGGGACAGGAGGTAATGAAAAACTGTTTTTT.

This chain uses TRBV11-3 with TRBJ1-6; 9 positions match TRBD1. From germline, CDR1 is SGHNT and CDR2 YENEEA. V was clipped by 5 bases and J by 7 bases; unmatched bases: 9. This CDR3 has 16 residues. CDR3 residues: CASSARDRERNSPLHF. The DNA for the CDR3 is TGTGCCAGCAGCGCCCGGGACAGGGAAAGGAATTCACCCCTCCACTTT.

CDR3 DNA: TGTGCCAGCAGTTACTCGAAAACAGGCCTGGGAGAGACCCAGTACTTC. It translates to CASSYSKTGLGETQYF. The chain carries TRBV6-5 and TRBJ2-5; possible D gene TRBD1, 5 bases. The CDR3 is made up of 16 amino acids. CDR1 is MNHEY, CDR2 SVGAGI, per germline. Trimming shortened V by 0 bases and J by 4 bases, and 15 bases separated the two germline ends.

The chain has TRBV30 and TRBJ2-7, with TRBD2 identical over 8 bases. The CDR3 consists of 14 residues. V shed 0 bases, J shed 5 bases, and the junction held 6 bases outside the gene matches. CDR1 GTSNPN and CDR2 SVGIG come from the germline V gene (reference sequence). The CDR3 nucleotides read TGTGCCTGGAGTGTATTCGCGGGGGGCGACGAGCAGTACTTC. It codes for CAWSVFAGGDEQYF.

This CDR3 is CASSLVLRQDRDTEAFF. Here the CDR3 DNA reads TGTGCCAGCAGCTTAGTCCTCAGACAGGATAGGGACACTGAAGCTTTCTTT. The rearrangement joins TRBV7-2 to TRBJ1-1; maybe TRBD1 (6 bases). Trimming shortened V by 1 base and J by 3 bases, and 18 bases separated the two germline ends. This CDR3 is 17 amino acids long. CDR1 and CDR2 (germline): SGHTA, FQGNSA.

This clone appeared once. V gene TRBV30 combines with J gene TRBJ2-7; 9 bases fit TRBD1. V shed 4 bases and J 4 bases; nucleotides not matched to a gene: 8. The CDR3 is made up of 14 amino acids. From germline, CDR1 is GTSNPN and CDR2 SVGIG (reference sequence). The CDR3 loop reads CAWMSDRGQYEQYF. The CDR3 DNA sequence: TGTGCCTGGATGTCGGACAGGGGCCAGTACGAGCAGTACTTC.

This chain uses TRBV9 with TRBJ2-1, with 10 bases matching TRBD2. The CDR3 spans 15 residues. Germline lookup yields CDR1 SGDLS and CDR2 YYNGEE. Losses at the gene ends were 3 bases for V and 8 bases for J; bases not matched to a gene: 8. The CDR3 DNA is TGTGCCAGCAGCGAGCAGGCTAGCGGGGGCTATGAGCAGTTCTTC. This sequence encodes CASSEQASGGYEQFF.

The rearrangement joins TRBV28 to TRBJ2-7; no definite D call. This CDR3 has 12 residues. CDR1 and CDR2 from the germline V gene are MDHEN and SYDVKM. V lost 5 bases to trimming and J lost 8 bases, with 13 bases between them. Here the CDR3 DNA reads TGTGCCAGCAGTACTACTTTAGTTAAGCAGTACTTC. Its protein product is CASSTTLVKQYF.

The chain uses TRBV15 and TRBJ1-3; perhaps TRBD1 as D (6 bases). Germline V gene lookup returns CDR1 LNHNV and CDR2 YYDKDF (reference sequence). Trimming removed 9 bases at V and 0 bases at J, with 6 bases between. The CDR3 covers 12 residues. For the CDR3, the DNA is TGTGCCACAGGGGGCTCTGGAAACACCATATATTTT. The encoded protein is CATGGSGNTIYF.

This clone was seen only a few times. The J gene is TRBJ2-5, the V gene TRBV10-1; 7 nucleotides line up with TRBD2. V shed 10 bases, J shed 5 bases, and the junction held 16 bases outside the gene matches. The CDR3 has 15 residues. The V gene's germline CDR1 is WNHNN and CDR2 SYGVQD (reference sequence). The CDR3 reads CAIPSPGGGWETQYF. CDR3 nucleotide sequence: TGCGCCATCCCATCTCCCGGGGGAGGGTGGGAGACCCAGTACTTC.

Comments on this clone: Distinct nucleotide sequences in the sample also encode this CDR3. The V gene is TRBV5-1, the J gene TRBJ1-2; 10 bases are shared with TRBD1. This CDR3 region has 13 residues. Germline loops: CDR1 SGHRS, CDR2 YFSETQ. The J segment lost 6 bases and the V segment lost 2 bases, leaving 1 base of the junction unmatched. CDR3 DNA: TGCGCCAGCAGCTTCGGACAGGGGGATGGCTACACCTTC. It encodes CASSFGQGDGYTF. Together with reference TRBV5-1 and TRBJ1-2, the CDR3 gives the full variable domain: KAGVTQTPRYLIKTRGQQVTLSCSPISGHRSVSWYQQTPGQGLQFLFEYFSETQRNKGNFPGRFSGRQFSNSRSEMNVSTLELGDSALYLCASSFGQGDGYTFGSGTRLTVV.

This clone came up a few times. The rearrangement links TRBV11-2 to TRBJ2-5; the D gene is possibly TRBD1 (5 bases). The CDR3 has 17 amino acids. The germline V gene has CDR1 SGHAT and CDR2 FQNNGV. V was cut by 1 base and J by 1 base, with 16 bases left in between. CDR3 bases: TGTGCCAGCAGCTTAGGTAGGGGCGCTCTAATCCAAGAGACCCAGTACTTC. Its protein is CASSLGRGALIQETQYF.

The chain has TRBV19 and TRBJ2-5; 8 nucleotides align to TRBD2. The CDR3 is 11 residues long. Germline V gene lookup returns CDR1 LNHDA and CDR2 SQIVND (reference sequence). The junction had 3 bases not matched to a gene; V was cut back by 10 bases and J by 5 bases. CDR3 DNA sequence: TGTGCCACCCGGGGGGGTGAGACCCAGTACTTC. Encoded protein: CATRGGETQYF.